This passage covers 3 T cell receptor beta chains from one sample sequenced in a study of blood T cell repertoires in COVID-19. Generated by immunoSEQ multiplex PCR, the TCRdb table keeps only in-frame clones and is missing some. The sample has about 39,000 clones; about 85% are singletons. The sequenced sample was peripheral blood. The receptor source for this set is a man aged 60 to 69 with acute or convalescent COVID-19.

A few counts support this clone. V gene TRBV10-3 combines with J gene TRBJ2-2, with D tentatively TRBD2 (7 bases). Germline values: CDR1 ENHRY, CDR2 SYGVKD. V gave up 11 bases and J gave up 5 bases, with 12 bases separating them. The CDR3 length is 12 residues. The CDR3 DNA reads TGTGCCTTGGGGGGGCCTACCGGGGAGCTGTTTTTT. Encoded protein: CALGGPTGELFF.

This chain connects TRBV10-3 to TRBJ2-1; TRBD1 matches at 9 bases. Germline V gene data show CDR1 as ENHRY and CDR2 as SYGVKD. The CDR3 runs 15 residues. V lost 3 bases to trimming and J lost 5 bases; unmatched junction nucleotides: 5. As DNA, the CDR3 is TGTGCCATCAGTGAAGAGGGGACAGGGAACAATGAGCAGTTCTTC. Its translation: CAISEEGTGNNEQFF.

The CDR3, as DNA: TGTGCCAGCAGCCTACAGGGGGGTACGCAGTATTTT. Translation gives CASSLQGGTQYF. The V and J genes are TRBV9 and TRBJ2-3; TRBD1 matches 8 bases. CDR1 SGDLS and CDR2 YYNGEE come from the germline V gene. CDR3 size: 12 residues. The V segment lost 4 bases and the J segment 8 bases; nucleotides outside the gene matches: 3.